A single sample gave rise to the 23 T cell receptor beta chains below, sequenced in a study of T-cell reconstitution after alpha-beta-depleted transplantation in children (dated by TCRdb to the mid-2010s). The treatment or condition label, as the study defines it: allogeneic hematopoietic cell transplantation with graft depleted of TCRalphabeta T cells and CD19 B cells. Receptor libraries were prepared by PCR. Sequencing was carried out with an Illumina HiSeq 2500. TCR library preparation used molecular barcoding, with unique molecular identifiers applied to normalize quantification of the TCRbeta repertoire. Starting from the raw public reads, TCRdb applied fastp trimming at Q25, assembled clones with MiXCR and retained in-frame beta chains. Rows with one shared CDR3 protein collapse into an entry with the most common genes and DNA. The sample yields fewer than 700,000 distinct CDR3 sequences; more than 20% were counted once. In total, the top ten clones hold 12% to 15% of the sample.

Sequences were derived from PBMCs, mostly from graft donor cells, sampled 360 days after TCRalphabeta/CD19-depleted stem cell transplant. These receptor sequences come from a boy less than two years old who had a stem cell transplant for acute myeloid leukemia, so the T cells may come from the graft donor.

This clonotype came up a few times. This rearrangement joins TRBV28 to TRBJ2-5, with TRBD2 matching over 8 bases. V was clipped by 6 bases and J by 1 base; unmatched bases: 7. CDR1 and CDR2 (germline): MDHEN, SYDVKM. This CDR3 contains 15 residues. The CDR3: CASSSGGRLQETQYF. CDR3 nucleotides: TGTGCCAGCAGCTCGGGGGGGCGGCTCCAAGAGACCCAGTACTTC.

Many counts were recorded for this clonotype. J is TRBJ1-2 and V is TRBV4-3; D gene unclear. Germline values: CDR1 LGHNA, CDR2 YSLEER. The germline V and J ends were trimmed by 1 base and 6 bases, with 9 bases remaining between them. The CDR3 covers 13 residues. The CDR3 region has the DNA TGCGCCAGCAGCCAAGGAGGCCAGCATGGCTACACCTTC. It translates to CASSQGGQHGYTF.

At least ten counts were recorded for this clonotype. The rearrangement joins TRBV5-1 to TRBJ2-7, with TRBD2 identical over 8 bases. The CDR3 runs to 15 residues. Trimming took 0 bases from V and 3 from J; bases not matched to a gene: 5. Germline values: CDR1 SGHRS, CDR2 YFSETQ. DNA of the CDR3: TGCGCCAGCAGCTTGGCCGGGGGGGCCATCTACGAGCAGTACGTC. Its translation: CASSLAGGAIYEQYV.

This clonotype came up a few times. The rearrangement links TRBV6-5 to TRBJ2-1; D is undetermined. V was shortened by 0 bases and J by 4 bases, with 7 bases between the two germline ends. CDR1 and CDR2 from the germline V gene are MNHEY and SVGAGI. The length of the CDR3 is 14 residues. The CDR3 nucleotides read TGTGCCAGCAGTTACTCGATGGGGTACAATGAGCAGTTCTTC. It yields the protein CASSYSMGYNEQFF.

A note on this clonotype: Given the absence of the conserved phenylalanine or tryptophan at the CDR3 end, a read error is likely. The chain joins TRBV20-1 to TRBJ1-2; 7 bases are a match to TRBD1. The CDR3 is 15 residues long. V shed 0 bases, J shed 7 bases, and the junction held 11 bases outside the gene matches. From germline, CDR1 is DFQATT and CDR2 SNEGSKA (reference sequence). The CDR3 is CSAREGQRGLLGYTS. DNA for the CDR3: TGCAGTGCTAGAGAGGGTCAGAGGGGGCTTCTTGGCTACACCTCC.

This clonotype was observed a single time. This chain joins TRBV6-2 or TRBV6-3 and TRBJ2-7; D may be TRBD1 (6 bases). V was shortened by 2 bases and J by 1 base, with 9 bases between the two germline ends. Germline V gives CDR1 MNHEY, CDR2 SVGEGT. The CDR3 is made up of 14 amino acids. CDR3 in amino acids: CASSYRDRSYEQYF. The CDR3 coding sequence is TGTGCCAGCAGTTACCGTGACAGGTCCTACGAGCAGTACTTC.

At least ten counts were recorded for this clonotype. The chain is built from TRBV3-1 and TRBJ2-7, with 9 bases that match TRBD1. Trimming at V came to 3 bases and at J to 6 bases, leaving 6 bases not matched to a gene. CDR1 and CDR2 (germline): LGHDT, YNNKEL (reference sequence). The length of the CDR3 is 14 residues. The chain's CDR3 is CASSHTGGAGEQYV. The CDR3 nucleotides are TGTGCCAGCAGCCATACAGGGGGCGCGGGCGAGCAGTACGTC.

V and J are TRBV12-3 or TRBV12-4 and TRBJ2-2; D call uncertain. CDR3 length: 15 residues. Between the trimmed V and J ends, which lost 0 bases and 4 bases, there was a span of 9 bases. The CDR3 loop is CASSLALPITGELFF. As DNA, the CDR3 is TGTGCCAGCAGTTTAGCGCTACCTATCACCGGGGAGCTGTTTTTT.

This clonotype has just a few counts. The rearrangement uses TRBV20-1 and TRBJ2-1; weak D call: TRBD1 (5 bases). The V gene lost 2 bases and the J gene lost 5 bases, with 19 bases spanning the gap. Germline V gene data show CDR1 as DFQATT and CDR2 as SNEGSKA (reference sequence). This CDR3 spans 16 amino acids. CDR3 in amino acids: CSARLVSGSGNNEQFF. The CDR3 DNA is TGCAGTGCTAGATTAGTATCAGGGTCCGGTAACAATGAGCAGTTCTTC.

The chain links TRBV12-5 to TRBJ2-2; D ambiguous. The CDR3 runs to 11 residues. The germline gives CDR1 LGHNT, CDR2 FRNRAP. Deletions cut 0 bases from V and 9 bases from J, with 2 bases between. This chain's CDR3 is CASGLVRELFF. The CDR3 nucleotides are TGTGCTAGTGGTTTGGTGAGGGAGCTGTTTTTT.

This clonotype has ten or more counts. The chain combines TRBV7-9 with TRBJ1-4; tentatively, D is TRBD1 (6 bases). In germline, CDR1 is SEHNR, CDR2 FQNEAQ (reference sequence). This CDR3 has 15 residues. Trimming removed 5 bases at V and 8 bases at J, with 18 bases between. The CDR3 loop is CASSPTAQGREKLFF. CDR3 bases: TGTGCCAGCAGCCCAACGGCCCAGGGGCGAGAAAAACTGTTTTTT.

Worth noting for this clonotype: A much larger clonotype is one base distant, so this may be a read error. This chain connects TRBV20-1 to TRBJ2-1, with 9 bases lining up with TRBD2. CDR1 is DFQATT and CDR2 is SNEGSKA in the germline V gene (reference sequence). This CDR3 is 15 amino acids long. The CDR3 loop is CCASWRGGTYNEQFF. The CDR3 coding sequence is TGCTGTGCTAGTTGGCGGGGGGGTACGTACAATGAGCAGTTCTTC.

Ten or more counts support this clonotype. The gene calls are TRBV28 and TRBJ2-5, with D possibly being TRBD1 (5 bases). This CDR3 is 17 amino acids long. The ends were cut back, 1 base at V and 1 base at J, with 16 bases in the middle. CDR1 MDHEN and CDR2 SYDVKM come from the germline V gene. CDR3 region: CASSLYIRSGAQETQYF. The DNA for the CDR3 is TGTGCCAGCAGTTTATATATAAGAAGTGGGGCCCAAGAGACCCAGTACTTC.

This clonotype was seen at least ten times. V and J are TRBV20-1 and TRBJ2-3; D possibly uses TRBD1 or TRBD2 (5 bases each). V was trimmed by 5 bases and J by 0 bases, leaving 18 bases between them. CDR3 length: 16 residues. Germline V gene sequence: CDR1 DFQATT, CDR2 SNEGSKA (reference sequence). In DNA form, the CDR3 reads TGCAGTGCTCTCCCGCCGACGGGACCTAGCACAGATACGCAGTATTTT. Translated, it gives CSALPPTGPSTDTQYF.

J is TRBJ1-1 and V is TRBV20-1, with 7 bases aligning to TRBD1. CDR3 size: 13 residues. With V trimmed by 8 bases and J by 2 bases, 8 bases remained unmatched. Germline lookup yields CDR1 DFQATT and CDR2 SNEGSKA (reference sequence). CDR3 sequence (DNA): TGCAGTCTACGGACAGGAGGAAACACTGAAGCTTTCTTT. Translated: CSLRTGGNTEAFF.

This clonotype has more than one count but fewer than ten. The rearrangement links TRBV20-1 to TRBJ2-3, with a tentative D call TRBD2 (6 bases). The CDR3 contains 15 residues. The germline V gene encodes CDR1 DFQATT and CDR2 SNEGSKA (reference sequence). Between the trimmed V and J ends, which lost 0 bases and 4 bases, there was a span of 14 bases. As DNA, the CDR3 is TGCAGTGCTAGAGATGCGCTGGGCGGGGCAGATACGCAGTATTTT. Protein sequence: CSARDALGGADTQYF.

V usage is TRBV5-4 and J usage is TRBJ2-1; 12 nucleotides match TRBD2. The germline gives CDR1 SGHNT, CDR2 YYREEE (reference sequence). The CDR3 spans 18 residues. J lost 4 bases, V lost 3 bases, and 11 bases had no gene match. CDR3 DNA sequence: TGTGCCAGCAGCTCGGGGGCCCCGGGACTAGCGGGTTACAATGAGCAGTTCTTC. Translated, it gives CASSSGAPGLAGYNEQFF.

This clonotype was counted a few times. CDR3 DNA sequence: TGTGCCAGCAGTTACGTGAGGGGGCAAGGCTACACCTTC. It specifies CASSYVRGQGYTF. The chain recombines TRBV6-6 with TRBJ1-2; 7 bases line up with TRBD1. Losses at the gene ends were 2 bases for V and 8 bases for J; bases not matched to a gene: 5. Germline V CDR1 and CDR2: MNHNY, SVGAGI (reference sequence). The CDR3 spans 13 residues.

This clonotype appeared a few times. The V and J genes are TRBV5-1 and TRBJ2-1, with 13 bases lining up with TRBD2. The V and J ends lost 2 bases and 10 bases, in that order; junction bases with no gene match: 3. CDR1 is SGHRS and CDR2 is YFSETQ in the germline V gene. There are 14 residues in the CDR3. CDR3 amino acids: CASSFELAGGEQFF. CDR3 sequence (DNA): TGCGCCAGCAGCTTCGAACTAGCGGGGGGGGAGCAGTTCTTC.

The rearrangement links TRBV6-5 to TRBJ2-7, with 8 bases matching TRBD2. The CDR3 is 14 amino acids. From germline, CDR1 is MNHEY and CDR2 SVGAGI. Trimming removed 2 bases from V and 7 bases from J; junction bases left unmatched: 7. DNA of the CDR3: TGTGCCAGCAGTTACACCATAGCGGGGTCTGAGCAGTACTTC. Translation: CASSYTIAGSEQYF.

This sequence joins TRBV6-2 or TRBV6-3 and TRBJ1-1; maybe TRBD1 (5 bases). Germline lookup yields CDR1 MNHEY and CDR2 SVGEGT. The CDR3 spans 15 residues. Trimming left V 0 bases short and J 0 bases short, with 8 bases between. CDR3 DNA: TGTGCCAGCAGTTACTCGGGGCGGATGAACACTGAAGCTTTCTTT. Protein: CASSYSGRMNTEAFF.

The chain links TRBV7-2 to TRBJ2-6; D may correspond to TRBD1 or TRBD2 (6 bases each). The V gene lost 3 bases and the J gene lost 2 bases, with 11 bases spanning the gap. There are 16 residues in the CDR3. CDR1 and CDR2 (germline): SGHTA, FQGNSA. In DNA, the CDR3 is TGTGCCAGCAGCTTCCCGAGGGGGGCTGGGGCCAACGTCCTGACTTTC. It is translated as CASSFPRGAGANVLTF.

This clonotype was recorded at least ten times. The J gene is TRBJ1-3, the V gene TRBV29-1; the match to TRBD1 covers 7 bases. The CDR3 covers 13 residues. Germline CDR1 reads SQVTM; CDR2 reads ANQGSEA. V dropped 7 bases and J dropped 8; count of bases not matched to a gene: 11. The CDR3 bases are TGCAGCGGCACAGGGGCCGGTTTGGACACCATATATTTT. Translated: CSGTGAGLDTIYF.